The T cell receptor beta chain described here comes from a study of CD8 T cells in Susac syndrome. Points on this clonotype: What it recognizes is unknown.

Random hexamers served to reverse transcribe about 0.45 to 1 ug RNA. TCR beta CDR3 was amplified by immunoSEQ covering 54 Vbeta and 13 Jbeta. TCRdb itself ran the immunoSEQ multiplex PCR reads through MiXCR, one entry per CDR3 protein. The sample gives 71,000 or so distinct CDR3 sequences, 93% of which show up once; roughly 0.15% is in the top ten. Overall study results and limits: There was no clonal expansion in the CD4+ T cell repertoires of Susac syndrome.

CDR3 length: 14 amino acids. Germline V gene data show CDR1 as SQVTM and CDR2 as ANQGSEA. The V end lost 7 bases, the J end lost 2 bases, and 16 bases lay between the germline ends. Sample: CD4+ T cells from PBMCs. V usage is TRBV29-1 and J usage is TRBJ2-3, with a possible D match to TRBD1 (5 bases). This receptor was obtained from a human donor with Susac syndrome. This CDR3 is CSARPTEPTDTQYF. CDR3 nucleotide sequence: TGCAGCGCCCGCCCGACAGAGCCCACAGATACGCAGTATTTT.